Listed here are 32 T cell receptor beta chains from one sample, sequenced in a study of cytomegalovirus exposure and HLA in healthy donors. The PCR used 60 Vbeta and 13 Jbeta primers. The assay was immunoSEQ multiplex PCR, and TCRdb's table has in-frame clones only and misses some. The sample consists of about 90,000 clones, about two thirds of them appearing once. The specimen was PBMCs. These receptors were taken from a woman in her fifties or sixties in good health and CMV-seropositive.

CDR3 in amino acids: CASSSGQGNTEAFF. Here the CDR3 DNA reads TGTGCCAGCAGTTCGGGACAGGGGAACACTGAAGCTTTCTTT. The chain employs TRBV6-5 and TRBJ1-1, with 9 bases identical to TRBD1. This CDR3 region has 14 residues. After removal of 4 bases from V and 1 base from J, the junction contained 1 base not matched to a gene. Germline V lookup: CDR1 MNHEY, CDR2 SVGAGI.

The rearrangement joins TRBV2 to TRBJ1-2, with 7 bases lining up with TRBD1. The germline V gene encodes CDR1 SNHLY and CDR2 FYNNEI. The CDR3 totals 14 residues. The J segment lost 5 bases and the V segment lost 8 bases, leaving 11 bases of the junction unmatched. The CDR3 loop reads CASHLAPQGYGYTF. The DNA for the CDR3 is TGTGCCAGCCACCTCGCCCCACAGGGGTATGGCTACACCTTC.

There are many counts of this clone. V usage is TRBV4-2 and J usage is TRBJ1-1, with 9 bases fitting TRBD1. This CDR3 is 16 amino acids long. V lost 4 bases to trimming and J lost 0 bases; unmatched junction nucleotides: 6. Per the germline V gene, CDR1 is LGHNA and CDR2 is YNFKEQ. This chain's CDR3 is CASSPHRGLLNTEAFF. The DNA for the CDR3 is TGTGCCAGCAGCCCGCACAGGGGGCTCTTGAACACTGAAGCTTTCTTT.

This clone has just one count. V and J are TRBV5-1 and TRBJ1-6; D is possibly TRBD1 (5 bases). There are 17 residues in the CDR3. Trimming stripped 5 bases from V and 0 bases from J, with 15 bases between. Germline V gives CDR1 SGHRS, CDR2 YFSETQ. The CDR3 DNA is TGCGCCAGCAGTACGGGGGGGACGAGCTCCTATAATTCACCCCTCCACTTT. It encodes CASSTGGTSSYNSPLHF.

V gene TRBV30 combines with J gene TRBJ2-7, with TRBD1 identical over 9 bases. The CDR3 length is 14 residues. Germline CDR1 and CDR2: GTSNPN and SVGIG (reference sequence). V shed 4 bases, J shed 5 bases, and the junction held 9 bases outside the gene matches. CDR3 coding DNA: TGTGCCTGGACCTCCGGGACAGGGTTTAACGAGCAGTACTTC. This encodes CAWTSGTGFNEQYF.

This chain uses TRBV2 with TRBJ1-2; no clear D gene. V was pared by 6 bases and J by 5 bases, with 7 bases between. This CDR3 is 11 amino acids long. In germline, CDR1 is SNHLY, CDR2 FYNNEI. The CDR3 here is CASRAGYGYTF. Here the CDR3 DNA reads TGTGCCAGCAGGGCAGGTTATGGCTACACCTTC. Based on the CDR3 plus reference TRBV2 and TRBJ1-2, the full variable domain is EPEVTQTPSHQVTQMGQEVILRCVPISNHLYFYWYRQILGQKVEFLVSFYNNEISEKSEIFDDQFSVERPDGSNFTLKIRSTKLEDSAMYFCASRAGYGYTFGSGTRLTVV.

This chain uses TRBV11-3 with TRBJ2-2; 11 bases map to TRBD2. Germline V lookup: CDR1 SGHNT, CDR2 YENEEA. The V and J ends lost 5 bases and 4 bases, in that order; junction bases with no gene match: 6. CDR3 length equals 16 residues. Here the CDR3 DNA reads TGTGCCAGCAGCGCTAGCGGGGGGAGTTTCACCGGGGAGCTGTTTTTT. Its protein product is CASSASGGSFTGELFF.

The sample holds one count of this clone. The chain is built from TRBV28 and TRBJ2-1, with D maybe TRBD1 (5 bases). V lost 3 bases to trimming and J lost 8 bases, with 8 bases between them. This CDR3 spans 12 amino acids. The germline CDR1 and CDR2 sequences are MDHEN and SYDVKM. CDR3 residues: CASSLDMDEQFF. CDR3 bases: TGTGCCAGCAGTTTGGACATGGATGAGCAGTTCTTC.

The J gene is TRBJ2-4, the V gene TRBV5-1, with 7 bases matching TRBD1. V trimming: 1 base; J trimming: 5 bases; junction bases outside the gene matches: 6. The CDR3 length is 15 residues. From germline, CDR1 is SGHRS and CDR2 YFSETQ. CDR3 amino acids: CASSLSGTDQNIQYF. CDR3 coding DNA: TGCGCCAGCAGCTTGTCAGGGACAGACCAAAACATTCAGTACTTC.

This clone showed up just a few times. The chain joins TRBV15 to TRBJ2-4, with D maybe TRBD2 (6 bases). The ends were cut back, 5 bases at V and 0 bases at J, with 8 bases in the middle. The CDR3 spans 14 residues. CDR1 and CDR2 (germline): LNHNV, YYDKDF (reference sequence). CDR3 amino acids: CATSEGLAKNIQYF. The CDR3 DNA follows: TGTGCCACCAGCGAGGGACTAGCCAAAAACATTCAGTACTTC.

This clone was observed a handful of times. The CDR3 coding sequence is TGTGCCAGCAGCTTGGGGACAGGGGCTGGAAACACCATATATTTT. This gives the protein CASSLGTGAGNTIYF. The rearrangement uses TRBV5-6 and TRBJ1-3, with TRBD1 matching 9 bases. V was pared by 0 bases and J by 2 bases, with 0 bases of the junction left unmatched. The CDR3 has 15 residues. Germline V gene data show CDR1 as SGHDT and CDR2 as YYEEEE.

The CDR3 here is CASSPRGPSYNEQFF. Here the CDR3 DNA reads TGTGCCAGCTCACCACGGGGCCCCTCCTACAATGAGCAGTTCTTC. The J gene is TRBJ2-1, the V gene TRBV18, with D perhaps matching TRBD1 (5 bases). With 1 base removed from V and 0 bases from J, the gap between germline ends came to 7 bases. From germline, CDR1 is KGHSH and CDR2 LQKENI. There are 15 residues in the CDR3.

The chain uses TRBV28 and TRBJ2-7, with TRBD1 matching 10 bases. Germline V CDR1 and CDR2: MDHEN, SYDVKM. V lost 5 bases to trimming and J lost 6 bases; unmatched junction nucleotides: 13. This CDR3 region has 16 residues. This CDR3 reads CASSRPGQGLTLEQYF. In nucleotides, the CDR3 is TGTGCCAGCAGTAGGCCGGGACAGGGGCTTACCCTCGAGCAGTACTTC.

This sequence joins TRBV19 and TRBJ2-1, with a possible D match to TRBD2 (5 bases). CDR1 and CDR2 from the germline V gene are LNHDA and SQIVND (reference sequence). Deletions cut 5 bases from V and 13 bases from J, with 21 bases between. This CDR3 region has 14 residues. CDR3 residues: CASSDRELLEQQFF. CDR3 in DNA: TGTGCCAGTAGTGACCGGGAACTTCTGGAGCAACAGTTCTTC.

This clone was recorded a few times. The chain carries TRBV28 and TRBJ2-7, with 7 bases lining up with TRBD1. V lost 1 base to trimming and J lost 5 bases; unmatched junction nucleotides: 8. The V gene's germline CDR1 is MDHEN and CDR2 SYDVKM. This CDR3 is built from 15 residues. CDR3 DNA: TGTGCCAGCAGTTTATCAACAGGGGCTTCGCACGAGCAGTACTTC. Amino acids: CASSLSTGASHEQYF. Variable domain in full (rest from reference TRBV28 and TRBJ2-7): DVKVTQSSRYLVKRTGEKVFLECVQDMDHENMFWYRQDPGLGLRLIYFSYDVKMKEKGDIPEGYSVSREKKERFSLILESASTNQTSMYLCASSLSTGASHEQYFGPGTRLTVT.

This sequence joins TRBV10-3 and TRBJ2-5; TRBD1 aligns across 7 bases. Trimming took 6 bases from V and 1 from J; bases not matched to a gene: 5. The CDR3 is 14 amino acids. Germline-derived CDR1 and CDR2 are ENHRY and SYGVKD. The CDR3 protein is CAIRRDSSQETQYF. CDR3 nucleotide sequence: TGTGCCATCAGAAGGGACAGCAGCCAAGAGACCCAGTACTTC.

The chain couples TRBV6-1 to TRBJ2-5; 15 bases line up with TRBD2. The ends lost 6 bases at V and 9 bases at J; junction bases unmatched: 5. This CDR3 comprises 14 residues. Looked up from germline, CDR1 is MNHNS and CDR2 is SASEGT. The CDR3 spells CASRLGLAGGPQYF. Here the CDR3 DNA reads TGTGCCAGCAGACTTGGACTAGCGGGGGGGCCCCAGTACTTC.

This chain joins TRBV27 and TRBJ2-3, with D possibly matching TRBD2 (6 bases). V was shortened by 6 bases and J by 6 bases, with 13 bases between the two germline ends. The length of the CDR3 is 13 residues. Germline V gene lookup returns CDR1 MNHEY and CDR2 SMNVEV (reference sequence). The CDR3 nucleotides read TGTGCCAGCAGCTTCCCCCGGGGGGATACGCAGTATTTT. Its translation: CASSFPRGDTQYF.

V is TRBV4-3 and J is TRBJ1-2, with a tentative D call TRBD1 (5 bases). In germline, CDR1 is LGHNA, CDR2 YSLEER. The CDR3 loop spans 17 amino acids. Trimming stripped 1 base from V and 4 bases from J, with 19 bases between. This CDR3 reads CASSQGTGTAGTYGYTF. In DNA form, the CDR3 reads TGCGCCAGCAGCCAAGGGACCGGGACTGCGGGAACCTATGGCTACACCTTC.

The chain joins TRBV28 to TRBJ2-1; D may be TRBD1 (5 bases). This CDR3 is built from 16 residues. Per the germline V gene, CDR1 is MDHEN and CDR2 is SYDVKM. V dropped 2 bases and J dropped 7 bases, with 18 bases sitting between them. CDR3 nucleotides: TGTGCCAGCAGTTTACGAGGCAGGGTCCATGCGAATGAGCAGTTCTTC. Translating it yields CASSLRGRVHANEQFF.

The chain employs TRBV4-3 and TRBJ2-7; no clear D. The germline gives CDR1 LGHNA, CDR2 YSLEER. Trimming left V 0 bases short and J 4 bases short, with 10 bases between. The length of the CDR3 is 14 residues. Written as DNA, the CDR3 is TGCGCCAGCAGCCAAGATCGCGGAACGTACGAGCAGTACTTC. Protein product: CASSQDRGTYEQYF.

This clone has just a few counts. V is TRBV6-5 and J is TRBJ2-3; the D gene is possibly TRBD2 (5 bases). This CDR3 has 16 amino acids. The V gene lost 2 bases and the J gene lost 4 bases, with 16 bases spanning the gap. The V gene's germline CDR1 is MNHEY and CDR2 SVGAGI. The CDR3: CASSYRAGGLADTQYF. The CDR3 bases are TGTGCCAGCAGTTACAGGGCGGGTGGGTTGGCAGATACGCAGTATTTT.

J is TRBJ2-1 and V is TRBV27; D might be TRBD1 (5 bases). V was clipped by 4 bases and J by 15 bases, with 19 bases between them. Germline-derived CDR1 and CDR2 are MNHEY and SMNVEV (reference sequence). The CDR3 length is 13 residues. In DNA form, the CDR3 reads TGTGCCAGCAGTTCGAGACAGATAGGTACTCGGTTCTTC. Encoded protein: CASSSRQIGTRFF.

This clone has only a few counts. V gene TRBV28 combines with J gene TRBJ2-1; TRBD1 aligns across 7 bases. The germline CDR1 and CDR2 sequences are MDHEN and SYDVKM. The CDR3 sequence is 19 residues long. Unmatched junction bases numbered 17, after V lost 4 bases and J lost 2 bases. This CDR3 reads CASSSDGTALYPTYNEQFF. The CDR3 DNA is TGTGCCAGCAGTTCCGATGGGACAGCCTTATACCCCACCTACAATGAGCAGTTCTTC. The whole variable domain, remainder taken from reference TRBV28 and TRBJ2-1, is DVKVTQSSRYLVKRTGEKVFLECVQDMDHENMFWYRQDPGLGLRLIYFSYDVKMKEKGDIPEGYSVSREKKERFSLILESASTNQTSMYLCASSSDGTALYPTYNEQFFGPGTRLTVL.

The rearrangement links TRBV6-5 to TRBJ2-3; D is undetermined. This CDR3 is 13 amino acids long. The V end lost 0 bases, the J end lost 5 bases, and 6 bases lay between the germline ends. Germline V lookup: CDR1 MNHEY, CDR2 SVGAGI. The chain's CDR3 is CASSYSSIDTQYF. CDR3 nucleotide sequence: TGTGCCAGCAGTTACTCGTCTATAGATACGCAGTATTTT.

The chain links TRBV7-3 to TRBJ1-1; D remains unclear. This CDR3 contains 15 residues. V lost 0 bases and J 0 bases, leaving 8 bases between the germline ends. CDR1 is SGHTA and CDR2 is FQGTGA in the germline V gene. The DNA for the CDR3 is TGTGCCAGCAGCTTAACGACACAGTTGAACACTGAAGCTTTCTTT. It translates to CASSLTTQLNTEAFF.

This clone was seen a few times. The chain couples TRBV5-4 to TRBJ1-2, with D possibly matching TRBD1 (6 bases). CDR3 length equals 16 residues. Per the germline V gene, CDR1 is SGHNT and CDR2 is YYREEE (reference sequence). With 3 bases removed from V and 2 bases from J, the gap between germline ends came to 17 bases. CDR3 sequence (DNA): TGTGCCAGCAGCTCGGCTTACGAGGGGGAGAACTATGGCTACACCTTC. Translation: CASSSAYEGENYGYTF.

This rearrangement joins TRBV6-1 to TRBJ2-1; D gene unclear. Germline CDR1 is MNHNS and CDR2 is SASEGT. The V and J ends lost 1 base and 0 bases respectively, with 7 bases between them. The CDR3 length is 15 residues. DNA for the CDR3: TGTGCCAGCAGTGAAGGTGCGTACTCCTACAATGAGCAGTTCTTC. As protein: CASSEGAYSYNEQFF.

J is TRBJ1-2 and V is TRBV6-5; TRBD1 aligns across 9 bases. The CDR3 loop spans 15 amino acids. With 2 bases clipped from V and 2 bases from J, the junction kept 3 bases outside the gene matches. The germline V gene has CDR1 MNHEY and CDR2 SVGAGI. CDR3 sequence: CASSYAGTGNYGYTF. DNA for the CDR3: TGTGCCAGCAGTTACGCCGGGACAGGGAACTATGGCTACACCTTC.

The rearrangement links TRBV6-1 to TRBJ1-3; 9 nucleotides agree with TRBD1. Trimming removed 4 bases from V and 0 bases from J; junction bases left unmatched: 13. This CDR3 comprises 19 residues. Germline assignment: CDR1 MNHNS and CDR2 SASEGT. The CDR3 sequence: CASSGPGQGSSLSGNTIYF. DNA of the CDR3: TGTGCCAGCAGTGGCCCTGGACAGGGGTCGTCTCTCTCTGGAAACACCATATATTTT.

This chain links TRBV7-9 with TRBJ1-6, with 7 bases identical to TRBD1. From germline, CDR1 is SEHNR and CDR2 FQNEAQ (reference sequence). The CDR3 sequence is 15 residues long. Losses at the gene ends were 8 bases for V and 9 bases for J; bases not matched to a gene: 13. The CDR3 loop reads CASSQGRSGTSPLHF. The CDR3 coding sequence is TGTGCCAGCTCACAGGGGCGTTCGGGTACTTCACCCCTCCACTTT. Full variable domain (missing parts from reference TRBV7-9 and TRBJ1-6): DTGVSQNPRHKITKRGQNVTFRCDPISEHNRLYWYRQTLGQGPEFLTYFQNEAQLEKSRLLSDRFSAERPKGSFSTLEIQRTEQGDSAMYLCASSQGRSGTSPLHFGNGTRLTVT.

J is TRBJ1-4 and V is TRBV29-1; D unclear. The V end was cut by 4 bases, the J end by 4 bases, with 10 bases between. CDR1 is SQVTM, CDR2 ANQGSEA, per germline. There are 13 residues in the CDR3. CDR3 sequence (DNA): TGCAGCGTTGGAGTCGGAGGTAATGAAAAACTGTTTTTT. Translation gives CSVGVGGNEKLFF.